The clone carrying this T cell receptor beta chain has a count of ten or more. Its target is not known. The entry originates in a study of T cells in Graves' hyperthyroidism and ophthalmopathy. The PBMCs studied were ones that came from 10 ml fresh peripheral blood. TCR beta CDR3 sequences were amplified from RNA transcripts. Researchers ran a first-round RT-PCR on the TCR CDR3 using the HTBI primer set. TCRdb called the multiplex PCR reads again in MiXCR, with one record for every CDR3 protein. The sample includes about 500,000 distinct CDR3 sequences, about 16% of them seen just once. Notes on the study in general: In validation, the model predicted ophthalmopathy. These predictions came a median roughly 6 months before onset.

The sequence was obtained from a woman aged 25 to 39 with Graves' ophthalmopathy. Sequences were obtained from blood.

The DNA of the CDR3 is TGCGCCAGCAGGTCCTCGGGAGGCGGGAGGAGGGATGAGCAGTTCTTC. Translated: CASRSSGGGRRDEQFF. This chain joins TRBV5-1 and TRBJ2-1; 8 nucleotides align to TRBD2. The CDR3 runs to 16 residues. V was clipped by 5 bases and J by 8 bases; unmatched bases: 15. From germline, CDR1 is SGHRS and CDR2 YFSETQ.